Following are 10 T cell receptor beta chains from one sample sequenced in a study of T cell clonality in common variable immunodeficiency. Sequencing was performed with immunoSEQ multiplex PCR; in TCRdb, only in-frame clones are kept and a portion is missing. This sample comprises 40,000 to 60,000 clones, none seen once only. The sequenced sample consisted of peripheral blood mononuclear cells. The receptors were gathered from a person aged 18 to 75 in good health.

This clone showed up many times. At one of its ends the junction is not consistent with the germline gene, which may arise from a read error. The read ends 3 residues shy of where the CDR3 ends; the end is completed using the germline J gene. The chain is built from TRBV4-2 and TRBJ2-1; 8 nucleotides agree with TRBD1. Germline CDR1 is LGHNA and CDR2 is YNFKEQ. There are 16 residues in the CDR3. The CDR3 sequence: CASSTRTGKQNNEQFF. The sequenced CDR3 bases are TGCGCCAGCAGCACTCGGACAGGGAAACAGAACAATGAG.

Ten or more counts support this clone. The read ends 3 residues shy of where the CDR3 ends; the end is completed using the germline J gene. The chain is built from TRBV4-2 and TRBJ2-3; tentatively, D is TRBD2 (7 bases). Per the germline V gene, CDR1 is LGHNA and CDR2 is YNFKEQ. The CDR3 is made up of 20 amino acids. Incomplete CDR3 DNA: TGTGCCAGCAGCCCCACCTCGGGGGGCGAGGGCAGAAGTATCAATCAGCCG. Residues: CASSPTSGGEGRSINQP. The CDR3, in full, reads CASSPTSGGEGRSINQPQYF.

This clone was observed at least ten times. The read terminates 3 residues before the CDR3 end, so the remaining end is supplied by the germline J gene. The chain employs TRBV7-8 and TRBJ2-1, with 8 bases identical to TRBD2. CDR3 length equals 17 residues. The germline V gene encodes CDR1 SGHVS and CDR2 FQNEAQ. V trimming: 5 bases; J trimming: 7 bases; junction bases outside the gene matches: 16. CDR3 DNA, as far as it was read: TGTGCCAGCAGCCCCTCAAGTGGCGGGGGGCCCCTTAATGAG. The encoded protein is CASSPSSGGGPLNE. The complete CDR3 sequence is CASSPSSGGGPLNEQFF.

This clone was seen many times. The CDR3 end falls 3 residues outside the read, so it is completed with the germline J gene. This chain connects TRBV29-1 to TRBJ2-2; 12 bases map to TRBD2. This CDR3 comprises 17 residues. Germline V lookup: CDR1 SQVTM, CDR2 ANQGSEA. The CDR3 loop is CSVGGLAGPSGANVLFF. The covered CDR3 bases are TGCAGCGTTGGAGGACTAGCGGGGCCCTCTGGGGCCAACGTG.

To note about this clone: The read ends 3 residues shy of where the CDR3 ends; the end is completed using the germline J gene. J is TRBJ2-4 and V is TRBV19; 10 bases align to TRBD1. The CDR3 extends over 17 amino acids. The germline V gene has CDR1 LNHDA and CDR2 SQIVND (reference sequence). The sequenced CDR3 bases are TGTGCCAGTAGTATACTATCGACAGGGGGCGAGGTCTATGGT. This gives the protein CASSILSTGGEVYG. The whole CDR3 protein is CASSILSTGGEVYGQYF.

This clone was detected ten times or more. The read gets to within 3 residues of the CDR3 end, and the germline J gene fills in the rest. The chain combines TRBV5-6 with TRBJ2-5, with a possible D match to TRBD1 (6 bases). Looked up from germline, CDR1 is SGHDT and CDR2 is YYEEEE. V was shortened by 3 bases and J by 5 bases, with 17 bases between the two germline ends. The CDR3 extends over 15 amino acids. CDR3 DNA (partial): TGTGCCAGCAGCTACCTGACAGGACCGGCGGAGACC. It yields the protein CASSYLTGPAET. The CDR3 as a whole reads CASSYLTGPAETQYF.

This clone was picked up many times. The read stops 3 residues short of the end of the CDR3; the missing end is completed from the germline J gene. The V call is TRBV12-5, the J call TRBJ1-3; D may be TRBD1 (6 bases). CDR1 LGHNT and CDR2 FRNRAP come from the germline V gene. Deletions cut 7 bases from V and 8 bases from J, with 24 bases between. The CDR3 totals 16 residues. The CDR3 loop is CASADDLGAKGDTIYF. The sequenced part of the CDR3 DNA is TGTGCTAGTGCCGATGATTTGGGGGCAAAAGGGGACACC.

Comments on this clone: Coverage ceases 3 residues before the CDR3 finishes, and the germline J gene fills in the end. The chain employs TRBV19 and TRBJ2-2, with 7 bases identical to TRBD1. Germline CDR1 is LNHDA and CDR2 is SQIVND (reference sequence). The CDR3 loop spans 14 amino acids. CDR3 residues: CASDRGGANSPLFF. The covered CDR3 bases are TGTGCCAGTGATAGAGGGGGCGCGAATTCACCG.

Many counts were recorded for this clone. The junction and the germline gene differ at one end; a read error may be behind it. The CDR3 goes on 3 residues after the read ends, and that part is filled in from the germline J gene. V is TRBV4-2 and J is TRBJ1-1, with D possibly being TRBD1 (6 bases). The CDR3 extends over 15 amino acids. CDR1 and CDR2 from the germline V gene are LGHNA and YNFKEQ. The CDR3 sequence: CASSQGGQSYTEAFF. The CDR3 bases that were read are TGCGCCAGCAGCCAAGGTGGACAGAGTTACACTGAA.

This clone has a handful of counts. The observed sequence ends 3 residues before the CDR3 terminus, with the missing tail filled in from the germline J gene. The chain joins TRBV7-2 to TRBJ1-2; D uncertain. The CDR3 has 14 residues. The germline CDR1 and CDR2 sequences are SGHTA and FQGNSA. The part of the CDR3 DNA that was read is TGTGCCAGCAGCCGCAGTCCTAGCTCCTACGAC. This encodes CASSRSPSSYD. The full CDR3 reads CASSRSPSSYDYTF.